The next 18 T cell receptor beta chains were all read from a single sample in a study of blood T cell repertoires in COVID-19. TCRdb keeps only in-frame clones here, not all; method: immunoSEQ multiplex PCR. The sample includes 200,000 to 250,000 clones, about three quarters of them seen just once. The sample was peripheral blood. These receptors all stem from a woman between 65 and 79 years old with acute or convalescent COVID-19.

DNA of the CDR3: TGTGCCAGCAGCCAACCGCGGGGGGCCGTCGCAGATACGCAGTATTTT. It yields the protein CASSQPRGAVADTQYF. This chain uses TRBV14 with TRBJ2-3; 8 bases match TRBD2. Trimming at V came to 2 bases and at J to 4 bases, leaving 8 bases not matched to a gene. The CDR3 sequence is 16 residues long. The germline V gene encodes CDR1 SGHDN and CDR2 FVKESK. Drawing the rest from reference TRBV14 and TRBJ2-3, the complete variable domain is EAGVTQFPSHSVIEKGQTVTLRCDPISGHDNLYWYRRVMGKEIKFLLHFVKESKQDESGMPNNRFLAERTGGTYSTLKVQPAELEDSGVYFCASSQPRGAVADTQYFGPGTRLTVL.

The V and J genes are TRBV30 and TRBJ2-1; perhaps TRBD2 as D (6 bases). The germline V gene has CDR1 GTSNPN and CDR2 SVGIG (reference sequence). The ends were cut back, 7 bases at V and 1 base at J, with 11 bases in the middle. The CDR3 has 13 residues. The CDR3 sequence is CAFRRGSYNEQFF. The CDR3 DNA reads as TGTGCCTTCAGGCGGGGATCCTACAATGAGCAGTTCTTC.

The chain uses TRBV5-5 and TRBJ2-7; 9 nucleotides agree with TRBD2. J gave up 3 bases and V 4 bases, and 8 bases lay outside the gene matches. CDR1 is SGHKS and CDR2 is YYEKEE in the germline V gene (reference sequence). The CDR3 runs 15 residues. The CDR3 region is CASSQQRGALYEQYF. The CDR3 DNA reads as TGTGCCAGCAGCCAGCAGCGGGGGGCCCTCTACGAGCAGTACTTC.

By proportion, this clone is medium-sized (0.01 to 0.1%). This chain connects TRBV11-2 to TRBJ2-1; 10 bases match TRBD2. Germline V gene lookup returns CDR1 SGHAT and CDR2 FQNNGV. J was trimmed by 9 bases and V by 0 bases; bases with no gene match: 2. The CDR3 is 14 residues long. CDR3 residues: CASSLESGGGEQFF. CDR3 bases: TGTGCCAGCAGCTTAGAAAGCGGGGGGGGTGAGCAGTTCTTC.

The V gene is TRBV18, the J gene TRBJ2-7; D call uncertain. Between the trimmed V and J ends, which lost 3 bases and 0 bases, there was a span of 6 bases. There are 13 residues in the CDR3. The germline gives CDR1 KGHSH, CDR2 LQKENI. CDR3 loop: CASSPNSSYEQYV. The CDR3 DNA follows: TGTGCCAGCTCACCGAACAGCTCCTACGAGCAGTACGTC.

This chain connects TRBV19 to TRBJ1-1; D is possibly TRBD1 (5 bases). The V and J ends lost 7 bases and 7 bases respectively, with 19 bases between them. This CDR3 has 14 amino acids. Germline assignment: CDR1 LNHDA and CDR2 SQIVND (reference sequence). CDR3 residues: CASITQGGSDEAFF. CDR3 nucleotides: TGTGCCAGTATAACCCAGGGCGGCAGTGATGAAGCTTTCTTT. The full variable domain, completed using reference TRBV19 and TRBJ1-1, is DGGITQSPKYLFRKEGQNVTLSCEQNLNHDAMYWYRQDPGQGLRLIYYSQIVNDFQKGDIAEGYSVSREKKESFPLTVTSAQKNPTAFYLCASITQGGSDEAFFGQGTRLTVV.

This rearrangement joins TRBV5-4 to TRBJ2-2, with TRBD2 identical over 7 bases. The CDR3 contains 15 residues. Trimming at V came to 5 bases and at J to 1 base, leaving 5 bases not matched to a gene. Germline lookup yields CDR1 SGHNT and CDR2 YYREEE (reference sequence). The CDR3 protein is CASRASGRNTGELFF. The CDR3 coding sequence is TGTGCCAGCAGAGCTAGCGGTCGGAACACCGGGGAGCTGTTTTTT.

V is TRBV10-1 and J is TRBJ2-5; tentative D call: TRBD2 (5 bases). Germline V gene sequence: CDR1 WNHNN, CDR2 SYGVQD (reference sequence). The CDR3 covers 14 residues. V shed 3 bases and J shed 4 bases, with 12 bases lying between them. DNA for the CDR3: TGCGCCAGCAGTGACCTTGGACTGACAGAGACCCAGTACTTC. Residues: CASSDLGLTETQYF.

This clone turned up a few times. The rearrangement joins TRBV2 to TRBJ2-5; 10 bases fit TRBD1. V trimming: 7 bases; J trimming: 5 bases; junction bases outside the gene matches: 7. This CDR3 region has 14 residues. Germline CDR1 reads SNHLY; CDR2 reads FYNNEI. In DNA, the CDR3 is TGTGCCAGCAAGAGGGACAGGGGATTGGAGACCCAGTACTTC. This gives the protein CASKRDRGLETQYF.

This clone turned up a few times. This rearrangement joins TRBV10-2 to TRBJ2-3; D call uncertain. The germline V and J ends were trimmed by 2 bases and 6 bases, with 12 bases remaining between them. Germline V gene sequence: CDR1 WSHSY, CDR2 SAAADI. The CDR3 spans 14 residues. CDR3 amino acids: CASSERLDSDTQYF. The CDR3 DNA reads as TGCGCCAGCAGTGAGCGACTCGACTCGGATACGCAGTATTTT.

This clone was detected only a few times. The chain combines TRBV2 with TRBJ2-1; 9 bases are shared with TRBD1. CDR1 is SNHLY, CDR2 FYNNEI, per germline. Germline trimming cut 7 bases from V and 6 bases from J; bases unmatched to any gene: 13. The CDR3 has 16 amino acids. The CDR3 nucleotides read TGTGCCAGCATCGACATTGGGGACAGGGTGAGCAATGAGCAGTTCTTC. It translates to CASIDIGDRVSNEQFF.

The CDR3 DNA is TGTGCCAGCAGCCAAGAAAGACGGGCAGGGGAGAACACTGAAGCTTTCTTT. Translation: CASSQERRAGENTEAFF. The V and J genes are TRBV3-1 (or the pseudogene TRBV3-2) and TRBJ1-1, with D possibly TRBD1 on 6 matching bases. Germline CDR1 and CDR2: LGHDT and YNNKEL (reference sequence). V was cut by 0 bases and J by 1 base, with 15 bases left in between. The CDR3 consists of 17 residues.

The chain couples TRBV5-1 to TRBJ2-2; 7 bases are shared with TRBD2. V lost 0 bases and J lost 11; bases outside the gene matches: 13. The CDR3 runs 16 residues. CDR1 SGHRS and CDR2 YFSETQ come from the germline V gene. CDR3 nucleotide sequence: TGCGCCAGCAGCTTGGCCCCCACGGGAGGAGGTGGAGAGCTGTTTTTT. Protein product: CASSLAPTGGGGELFF.

This CDR3 is CARSLEGTATNEKLFF. CDR3 bases: TGTGCCAGAAGCTTGGAGGGGACAGCAACTAATGAAAAACTGTTTTTT. V and J are TRBV5-3 and TRBJ1-4, with TRBD1 matching over 7 bases. TRBV5-3 is assigned to the ORF class and has an uncertain function. The V gene end was trimmed by 0 bases and the J gene end by 0 bases; junction bases not matched to a gene: 2. The CDR3 consists of 16 residues.

This rearrangement joins TRBV5-6 to TRBJ2-7, with D hard to call. The CDR3 is 13 residues long. Germline V gene sequence: CDR1 SGHDT, CDR2 YYEEEE. Trimming removed 2 bases from V and 6 bases from J, with 12 bases in between. Here the CDR3 reads CASSFTTGGEQYF. The CDR3 DNA sequence: TGTGCCAGCAGCTTTACGACGGGTGGCGAGCAGTACTTC. The whole variable domain, remainder taken from reference TRBV5-6 and TRBJ2-7, is DAGVTQSPTHLIKTRGQQVTLRCSPKSGHDTVSWYQQALGQGPQFIFQYYEEEERQRGNFPDRFSGHQFPNYSSELNVNALLLGDSALYLCASSFTTGGEQYFGPGTRLTVT.

This clone showed up many times. The chain is built from TRBV11-2 and TRBJ1-6, with D uncertain. This CDR3 has 15 residues. The ends were cut back, 0 bases at V and 8 bases at J, with 11 bases in the middle. The germline gives CDR1 SGHAT, CDR2 FQNNGV. The CDR3 sequence: CASSLEGGLDSPLHF. In nucleotides, the CDR3 is TGTGCCAGCAGCTTAGAAGGAGGGCTGGATTCACCCCTCCACTTT.

The chain is built from TRBV11-2 and TRBJ2-7, with 8 bases matching TRBD2. Germline V gene data show CDR1 as SGHAT and CDR2 as FQNNGV. The CDR3 loop spans 14 amino acids. V lost 4 bases to trimming and J lost 4 bases; unmatched junction nucleotides: 6. Here the CDR3 DNA reads TGTGCCAGCAGCTCCGGCGGGGGGCGTTACGAGCAGTACGTC. Amino acid sequence: CASSSGGGRYEQYV.

The CDR3 reads CASRYSGGAQETQYF. In nucleotides, the CDR3 is TGCGCCAGCAGGTATAGCGGGGGGGCCCAAGAGACCCAGTACTTC. The chain links TRBV5-1 to TRBJ2-5, with 11 nucleotides matching TRBD2. After removal of 5 bases from V and 1 base from J, the junction contained 4 bases not matched to a gene. This CDR3 is built from 15 residues. CDR1 SGHRS and CDR2 YFSETQ come from the germline V gene.